The present T cell receptor beta chain was sequenced within a study of cytomegalovirus exposure and HLA in healthy donors. Broader study findings: Cytomegalovirus-associated status was assigned to approximately 160 TCR beta chains.

In this sample, this clone turned up a few times. Its cognate antigen is unknown. Looked up from germline, CDR1 is SGHRS and CDR2 is YFSETQ. Trimming took off 0 bases at V and 2 bases at J, with 9 bases between the two ends. This CDR3 spans 16 amino acids. Method: immunoSEQ multiplex PCR; TCRdb's copy keeps in-frame clones and lacks some. The data show about 130,000 clones, roughly 79% seen once. The chain combines TRBV5-1 with TRBJ2-6; D is unresolved. The sequencing input was PBMCs. The source is a young man in good health and CMV-seropositive. Written as DNA, the CDR3 is TGCGCCAGCAGCTTGGACTCCTCCCCTGGGGCCAACGTCCTGACTTTC. This codes for CASSLDSSPGANVLTF.